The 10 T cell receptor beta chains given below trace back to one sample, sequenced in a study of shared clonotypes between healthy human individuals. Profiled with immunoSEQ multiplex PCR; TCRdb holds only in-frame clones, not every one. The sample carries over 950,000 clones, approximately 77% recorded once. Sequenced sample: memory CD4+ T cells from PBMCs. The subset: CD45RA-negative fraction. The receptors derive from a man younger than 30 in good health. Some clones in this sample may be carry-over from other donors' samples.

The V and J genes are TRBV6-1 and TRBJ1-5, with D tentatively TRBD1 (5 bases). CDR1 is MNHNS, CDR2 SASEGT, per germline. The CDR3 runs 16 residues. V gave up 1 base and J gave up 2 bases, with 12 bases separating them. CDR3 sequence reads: CASSEGSFRGNQPQHF. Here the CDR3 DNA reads TGTGCCAGCAGTGAAGGGAGTTTCAGGGGCAATCAGCCCCAGCATTTT.

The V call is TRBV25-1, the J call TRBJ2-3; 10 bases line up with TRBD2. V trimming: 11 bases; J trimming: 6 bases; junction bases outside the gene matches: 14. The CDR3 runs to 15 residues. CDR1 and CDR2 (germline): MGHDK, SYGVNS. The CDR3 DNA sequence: TGTGCCGGCACCCCCACTAGCGGGGTGGGGGATACGCAGTATTTT. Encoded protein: CAGTPTSGVGDTQYF.

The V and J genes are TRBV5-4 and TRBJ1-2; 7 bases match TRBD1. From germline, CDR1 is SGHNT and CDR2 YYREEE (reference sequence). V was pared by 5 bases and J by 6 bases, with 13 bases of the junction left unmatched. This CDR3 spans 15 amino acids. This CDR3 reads CASSPDRESLHGYTF. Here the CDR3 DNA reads TGTGCCAGCAGTCCCGACAGGGAGAGTTTGCATGGCTACACCTTC.

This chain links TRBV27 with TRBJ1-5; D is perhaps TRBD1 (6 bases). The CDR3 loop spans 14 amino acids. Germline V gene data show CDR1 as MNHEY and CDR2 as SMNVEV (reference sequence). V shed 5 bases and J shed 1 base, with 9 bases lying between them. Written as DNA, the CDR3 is TGTGCCAGCAGTAGACAGGCGAGCAATCAGCCCCAGCATTTT. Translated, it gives CASSRQASNQPQHF.

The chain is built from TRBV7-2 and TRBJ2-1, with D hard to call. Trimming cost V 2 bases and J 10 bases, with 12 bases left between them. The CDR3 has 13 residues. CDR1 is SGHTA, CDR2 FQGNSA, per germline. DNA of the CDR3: TGTGCCAGCAGCTTACCCTTTCCCGACGAGCAGTTCTTC. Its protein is CASSLPFPDEQFF. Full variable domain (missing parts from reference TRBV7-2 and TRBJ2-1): GAGVSQSPSNKVTEKGKDVELRCDPISGHTALYWYRQSLGQGLEFLIYFQGNSAPDKSGLPSDRFSAERTGGSVSTLTIQRTQQEDSAVYLCASSLPFPDEQFFGPGTRLTVL.

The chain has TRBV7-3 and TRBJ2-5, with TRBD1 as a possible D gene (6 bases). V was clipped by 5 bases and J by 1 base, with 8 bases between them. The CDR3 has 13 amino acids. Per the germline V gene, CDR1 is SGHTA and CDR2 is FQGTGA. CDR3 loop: CASSKQGQETQYF. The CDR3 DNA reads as TGTGCCAGCAGCAAACAGGGCCAAGAGACCCAGTACTTC.

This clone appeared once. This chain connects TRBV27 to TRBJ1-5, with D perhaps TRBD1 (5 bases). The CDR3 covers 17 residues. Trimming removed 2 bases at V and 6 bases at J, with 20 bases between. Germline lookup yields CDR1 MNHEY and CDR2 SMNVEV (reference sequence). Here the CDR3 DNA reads TGTGCCAGCAGTTTAACCCACCGGGACGCCGTGCTTCAGCCCCAGCATTTT. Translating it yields CASSLTHRDAVLQPQHF.

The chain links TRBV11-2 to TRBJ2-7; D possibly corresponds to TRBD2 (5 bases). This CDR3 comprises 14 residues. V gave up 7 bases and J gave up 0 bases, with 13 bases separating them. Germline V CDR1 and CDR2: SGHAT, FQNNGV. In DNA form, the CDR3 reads TGTGCCAGCACCTCGACGGGGAGCTCCTACGAGCAGTACTTC. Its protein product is CASTSTGSSYEQYF.

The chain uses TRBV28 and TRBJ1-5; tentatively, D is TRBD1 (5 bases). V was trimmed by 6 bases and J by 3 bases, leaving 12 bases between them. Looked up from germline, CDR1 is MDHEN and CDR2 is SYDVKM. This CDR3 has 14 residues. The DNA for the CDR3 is TGTGCCAGCAGCCGTCGACAGAACAATCAGCCCCAGCATTTT. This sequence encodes CASSRRQNNQPQHF.

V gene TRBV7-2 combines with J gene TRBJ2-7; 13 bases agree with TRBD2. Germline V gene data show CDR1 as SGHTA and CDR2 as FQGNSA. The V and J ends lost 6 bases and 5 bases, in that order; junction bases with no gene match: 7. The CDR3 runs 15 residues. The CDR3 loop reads CASRETSGRFHEQYF. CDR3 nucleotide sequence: TGTGCCAGCAGAGAGACTAGCGGGAGGTTCCACGAGCAGTACTTC.